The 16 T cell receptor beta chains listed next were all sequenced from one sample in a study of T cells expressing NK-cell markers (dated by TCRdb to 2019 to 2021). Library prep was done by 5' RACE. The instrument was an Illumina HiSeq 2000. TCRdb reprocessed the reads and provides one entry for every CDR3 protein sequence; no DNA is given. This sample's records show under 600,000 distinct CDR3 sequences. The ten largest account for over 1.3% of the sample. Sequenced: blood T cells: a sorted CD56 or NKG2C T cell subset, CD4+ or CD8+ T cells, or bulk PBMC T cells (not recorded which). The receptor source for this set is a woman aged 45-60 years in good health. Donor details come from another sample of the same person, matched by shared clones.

The CDR3 sequence: CASSQGLGREAFF. The rearrangement joins TRBV4-1 to TRBJ1-1. Germline V lookup: CDR1 MGHRA, CDR2 YSYEKL. CDR3 length: 13 amino acids.

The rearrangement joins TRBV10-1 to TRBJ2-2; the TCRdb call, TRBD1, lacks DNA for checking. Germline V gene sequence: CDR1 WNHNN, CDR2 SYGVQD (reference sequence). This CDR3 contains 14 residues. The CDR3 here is CASSFRVLTGELFF.

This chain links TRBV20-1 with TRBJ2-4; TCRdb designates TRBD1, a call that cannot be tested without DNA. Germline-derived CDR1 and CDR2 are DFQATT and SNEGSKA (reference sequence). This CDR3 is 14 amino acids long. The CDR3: CSALNSGTKNIQYF.

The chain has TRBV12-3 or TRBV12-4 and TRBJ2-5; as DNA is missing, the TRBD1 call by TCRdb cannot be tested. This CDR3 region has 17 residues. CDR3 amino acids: CASSLGWGQGARKTQYF.

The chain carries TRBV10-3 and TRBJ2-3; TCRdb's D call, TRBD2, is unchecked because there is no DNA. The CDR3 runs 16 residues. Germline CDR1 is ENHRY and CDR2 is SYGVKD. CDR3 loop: CAIRGTSGRRPDTQYF.

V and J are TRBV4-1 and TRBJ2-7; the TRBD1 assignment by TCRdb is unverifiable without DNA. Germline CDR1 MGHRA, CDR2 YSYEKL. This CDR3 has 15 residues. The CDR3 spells CASSQIQGPPYEQYF.

CDR3 loop: CASSSGLAGQSTDTQYF. The chain carries TRBV5-1 and TRBJ2-3; TCRdb outputs TRBD2, but without DNA this stays unchecked. Germline values: CDR1 SGHRS, CDR2 YFSETQ. CDR3 length: 17 residues.

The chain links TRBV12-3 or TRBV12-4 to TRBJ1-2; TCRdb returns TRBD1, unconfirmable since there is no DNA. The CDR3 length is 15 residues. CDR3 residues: CASSFRGTSSHGYTF.

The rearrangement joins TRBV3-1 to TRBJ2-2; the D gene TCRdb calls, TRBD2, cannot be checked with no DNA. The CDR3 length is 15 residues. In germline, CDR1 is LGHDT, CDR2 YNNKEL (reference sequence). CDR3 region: CASSQASGIKGELFF.

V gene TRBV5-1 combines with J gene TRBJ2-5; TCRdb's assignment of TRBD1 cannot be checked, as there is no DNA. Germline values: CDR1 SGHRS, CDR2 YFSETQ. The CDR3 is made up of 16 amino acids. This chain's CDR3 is CASSLVGKPPQGAQYF.

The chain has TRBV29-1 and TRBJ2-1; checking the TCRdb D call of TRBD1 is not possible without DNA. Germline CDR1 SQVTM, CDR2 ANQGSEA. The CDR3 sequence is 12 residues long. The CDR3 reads CSATEGVNEQFF.

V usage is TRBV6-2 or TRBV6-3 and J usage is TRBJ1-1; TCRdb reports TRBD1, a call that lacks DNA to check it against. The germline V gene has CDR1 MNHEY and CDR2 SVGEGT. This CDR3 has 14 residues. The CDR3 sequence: CASKGNSDYTEAFF.

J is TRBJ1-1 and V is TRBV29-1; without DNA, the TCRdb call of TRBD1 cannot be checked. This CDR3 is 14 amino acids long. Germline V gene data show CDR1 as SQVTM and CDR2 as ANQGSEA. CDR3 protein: CSVVSSDRPFEAFF.

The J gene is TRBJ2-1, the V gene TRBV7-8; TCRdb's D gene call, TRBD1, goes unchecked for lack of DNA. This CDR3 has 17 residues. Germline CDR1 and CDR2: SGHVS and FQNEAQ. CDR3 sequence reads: CASSFWGAGSSHNEQFF.

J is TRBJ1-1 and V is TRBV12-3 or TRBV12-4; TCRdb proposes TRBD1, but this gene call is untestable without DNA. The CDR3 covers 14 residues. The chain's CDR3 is CASSLETGGTEAFF.

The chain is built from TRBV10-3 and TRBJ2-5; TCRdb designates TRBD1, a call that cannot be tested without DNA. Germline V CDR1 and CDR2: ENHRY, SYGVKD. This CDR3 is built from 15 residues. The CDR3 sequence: CATSLPGQGKETQYF.